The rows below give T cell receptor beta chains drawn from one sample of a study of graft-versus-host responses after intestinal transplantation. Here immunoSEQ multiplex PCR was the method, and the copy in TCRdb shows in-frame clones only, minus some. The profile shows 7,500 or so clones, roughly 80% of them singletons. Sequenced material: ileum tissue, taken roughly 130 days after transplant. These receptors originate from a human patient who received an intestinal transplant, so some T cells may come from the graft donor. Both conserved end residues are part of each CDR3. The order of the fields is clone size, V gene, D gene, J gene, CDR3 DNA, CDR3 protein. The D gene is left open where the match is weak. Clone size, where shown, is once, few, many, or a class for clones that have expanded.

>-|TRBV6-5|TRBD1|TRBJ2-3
TGTGCCAGCAGGACAGGGAACACAGATACGCAGTATTTT
CASRTGNTDTQYF
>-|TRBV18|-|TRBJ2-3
TGTGCCAGCTCACCAAGGTATATTAGCACAGATACGCAGTATTTT
CASSPRYISTDTQYF
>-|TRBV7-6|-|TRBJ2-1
TGTGCCAGCAGCCTCCGAGGTGGGGGAGCTTACAATGAGCAGTTCTTC
CASSLRGGGAYNEQFF
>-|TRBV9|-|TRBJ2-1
TGTGCCAGCAGCTTACAGCTCGGAGGGTCCAGGAATGAGCAGTTCTTC
CASSLQLGGSRNEQFF
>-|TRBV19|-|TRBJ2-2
TGTGCCAGTAAGGGGCCACCTCGTTTTAACACCGGGGAGCTGTTTTTT
CASKGPPRFNTGELFF
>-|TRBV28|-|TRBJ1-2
TGTGCCAGCAGTAACCGGCGGACACGGGTTTCTAACTATGGCTACACCTTC
CASSNRRTRVSNYGYTF
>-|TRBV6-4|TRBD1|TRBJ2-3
TGTGCCAGCAGGCGGACAGGGACAGATACGCAGTATTTT
CASRRTGTDTQYF
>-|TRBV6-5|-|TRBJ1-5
TGTGCCAGCAGTTCGACGGGGGGCAATTTTCAGCCCCAGCATTTT
CASSSTGGNFQPQHF
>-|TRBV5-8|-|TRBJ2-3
TGTGCCAGCAGCTTGGGGCACACCCTGGGCGATACGCAGTATTTT
CASSLGHTLGDTQYF
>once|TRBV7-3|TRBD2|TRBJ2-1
TGTGCCAGCAGCCCGTCGGGACTAGCGGGAGCCTCCTACAATGAGCAGTTCTTC
CASSPSGLAGASYNEQFF
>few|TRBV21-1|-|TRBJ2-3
TGTGCCAGCAGCAAAGTAGAACAGGTTAGCACAGATACGCAGTATTTT
CASSKVEQVSTDTQYF
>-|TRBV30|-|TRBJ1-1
TGTGCCTGGAGGGTAGCGATGAACACTGAAGCTTTCTTT
CAWRVAMNTEAFF
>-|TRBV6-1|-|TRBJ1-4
TGTGCCAGCAGTGAAGTGGCAGGGATTAATGAAAAACTGTTTTTT
CASSEVAGINEKLFF
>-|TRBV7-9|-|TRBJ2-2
TGTGCCAGCAGCCCGCGCACCGGGGAGCTGTTTTTT
CASSPRTGELFF
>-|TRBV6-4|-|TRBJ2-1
TGTGCCAGCAGTGAGTACGGGTCCGGATACAATGAGCAGTTCTTC
CASSEYGSGYNEQFF
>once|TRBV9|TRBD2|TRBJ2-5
TGTGCCAGCAGCGCGGGACCCGGACTAGCCGGCAGGATTCCGGAGACCCAGTACTTC
CASSAGPGLAGRIPETQYF
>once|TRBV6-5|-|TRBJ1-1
TGTGCCAGCAGTTACGCAGGGGCGCACACTGAAGCTTTCTTT
CASSYAGAHTEAFF
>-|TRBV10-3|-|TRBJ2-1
TGTGCCATCAGTGAGTCGGGAAATGAGCAGTTCTTC
CAISESGNEQFF
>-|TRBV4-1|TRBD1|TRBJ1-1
TGCGCCAGCAGCCCGACCGGGACAGGGAACACTGAAGCTTTCTTT
CASSPTGTGNTEAFF
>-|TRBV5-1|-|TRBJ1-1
TGCGCCAGCAGCTTCGGGGAGGGGAGGCGGACTGAAGCTTTCTTT
CASSFGEGRRTEAFF
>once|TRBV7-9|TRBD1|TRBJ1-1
TGTGCCAGCAGTAGGGACAGGGAGAACACTGAAGCTTTCTTT
CASSRDRENTEAFF
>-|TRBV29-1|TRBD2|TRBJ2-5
TGCAGCACAAGCGGGGGGGGGTTAGAGACCCAGTACTTC
CSTSGGGLETQYF
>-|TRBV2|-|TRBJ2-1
TGTGCCAGCAGTGAATGGCAGCGCGGAGGGCAGTTCTTC
CASSEWQRGGQFF
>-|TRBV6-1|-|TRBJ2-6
TGTGCCAGCAGTAAAGACAGCTCTGGGGCCAACGTCCTGACTTTC
CASSKDSSGANVLTF
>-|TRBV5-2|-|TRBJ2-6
TGTGCCAGCAAATATGACGGAGAGTACACAAGTCGGGCCAACGTCCTGACTTTC
CASKYDGEYTSRANVLTF
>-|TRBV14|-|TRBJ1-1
TGTGCCAGCAGCCAAGAATCCCTCCCCACTGAAGCTTTCTTT
CASSQESLPTEAFF
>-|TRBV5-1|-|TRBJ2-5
TGCGCCAGCAGCTTGGCCTCAGGGGCCCCCCAAGAGACCCAGTACTTC
CASSLASGAPQETQYF
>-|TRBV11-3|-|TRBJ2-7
TGTGCCAGCAGCTACTACTCCTACGAGCAGTACTTC
CASSYYSYEQYF
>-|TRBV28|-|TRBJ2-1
TGTGCCAGCAGTTTAGGTGTCAATGAGCAGTTCTTC
CASSLGVNEQFF
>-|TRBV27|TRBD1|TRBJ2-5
TGTGCCAGCAGTTTATTAATACGGGACAGGGGGCGAGAGACCCAGTACTTC
CASSLLIRDRGRETQYF
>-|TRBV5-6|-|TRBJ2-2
TGTGCCAGCAGCGGAGCGGGTCTTACGGACACCGGGGAGCTGTTTTTT
CASSGAGLTDTGELFF
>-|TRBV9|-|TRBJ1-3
TGTGCCAGCAGCGTAGGAACGGGCTCTGGAAACACCATATATTTT
CASSVGTGSGNTIYF
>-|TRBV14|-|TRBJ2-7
TGTGCCAGCAGCCAAGCCCAGCGAGGCTACGAGCAGTACTTC
CASSQAQRGYEQYF
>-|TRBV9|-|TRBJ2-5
TGTGCCAGCAGCGTAGGACTCTCCCAAGAGACCCAGTACTTC
CASSVGLSQETQYF
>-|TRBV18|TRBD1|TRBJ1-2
TGTGCCAGCCAAGGACAGGTAAGTGGCTACACCTTC
CASQGQVSGYTF
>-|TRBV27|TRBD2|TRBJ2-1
TGTGCCAGCAGCCCCCGAGCGGGGAGCTCCTACAATGAGCAGTTCTTC
CASSPRAGSSYNEQFF
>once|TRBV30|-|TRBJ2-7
TGTGCCTGGAGTGTACTGTTCTACGAGCAGTACTTC
CAWSVLFYEQYF
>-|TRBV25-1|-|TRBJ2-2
TGTGCCAGCAGTGAATATGAATCCGAGGAGCTGTTTTTT
CASSEYESEELFF
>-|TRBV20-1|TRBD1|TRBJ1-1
TGCAGTGCAAAGACAGGGACTGAAGCTTTCTTT
CSAKTGTEAFF
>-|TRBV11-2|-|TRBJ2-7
TGTGCCAGCAGCTTAGTTACTAGCCTGAGCTCCTACGAGCAGTACTTC
CASSLVTSLSSYEQYF
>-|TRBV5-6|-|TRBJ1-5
TGTGCCAGCAGCTTGTCGGTTGGGCGCGGCAATCAGCCCCAGCATTTT
CASSLSVGRGNQPQHF
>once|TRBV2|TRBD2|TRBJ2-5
TGTGCCAGCAGAGGAGGACTAGCGGGAAGTGGGGAGACCCAGTACTTC
CASRGGLAGSGETQYF
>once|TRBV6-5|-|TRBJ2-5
TGTGCCAGCAGTATTCAGGGGAGGGAGACCCAGTACTTC
CASSIQGRETQYF
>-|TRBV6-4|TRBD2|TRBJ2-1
TGTGCCAGCAGTGGGACTAGCGGGAGCAATGAGCAGTTCTTC
CASSGTSGSNEQFF
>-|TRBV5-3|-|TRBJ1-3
TGTGCCAAAAGCTCTGGACAGTTCTTGAGTGACTCTGGAAACACCATATATTTT
CAKSSGQFLSDSGNTIYF
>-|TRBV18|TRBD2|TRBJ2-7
TGTGCCAGCTCACCATGGACTAGCGGGGGGCGAGCCTACGAGCAGTACTTC
CASSPWTSGGRAYEQYF
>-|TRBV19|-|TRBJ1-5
TGTGCCAGTAGTATTACCGGGGTGAACAATCAGCCCCAGCATTTT
CASSITGVNNQPQHF
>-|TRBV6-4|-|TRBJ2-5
TGTGCCAGCAGTGACTTGCTAGCTGACGAAGAGACCCAGTACTTC
CASSDLLADEETQYF
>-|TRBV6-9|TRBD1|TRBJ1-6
TGTGCCAGCAGGACAGGGGCTCAACCCCTCCACTTT
CASRTGAQPLHF
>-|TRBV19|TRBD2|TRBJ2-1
TGTGCCAGTAGTAGGACTAGCGGAGACTACAATGAGCAGTTCTTC
CASSRTSGDYNEQFF
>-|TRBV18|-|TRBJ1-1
TGTGCCAGCTCACCGGAGGCAGGCGGTGAAGCTTTCTTT
CASSPEAGGEAFF
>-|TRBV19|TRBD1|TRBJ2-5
TGTGCCAGTAGTGGACAGGGGAGGGGGACCCAGTACTTC
CASSGQGRGTQYF
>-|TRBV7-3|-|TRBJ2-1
TGTGCCAGCAGCTTAAGTGACAAGGGTTCCTACAATGAGCAGTTCTTC
CASSLSDKGSYNEQFF
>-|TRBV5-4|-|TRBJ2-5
TGTGCCAGCAGCCCCGGAGGCCAAGAGACCCAGTACTTC
CASSPGGQETQYF
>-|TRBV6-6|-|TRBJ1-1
TGTGCCAGCAGTTATTCTAGGCAAAGTAACACTGAAGCTTTCTTT
CASSYSRQSNTEAFF
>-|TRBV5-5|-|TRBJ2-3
TGTGCCAGCAGCTTGGAGTGGGGCAGCACAGATACGCAGTATTTT
CASSLEWGSTDTQYF
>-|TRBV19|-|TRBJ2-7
TGTGCCAGTAGTATAGGCCCAACCGCCTACGAGCAGTACTTC
CASSIGPTAYEQYF
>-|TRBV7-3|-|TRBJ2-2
TGTGCCAGCAGCTTAAGCACCGGGGAGCTGTTTTTT
CASSLSTGELFF
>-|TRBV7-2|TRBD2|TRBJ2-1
TGTGCCAGCAGCTTAACTAGCGGGCGGGACAATGAGCAGTTCTTC
CASSLTSGRDNEQFF
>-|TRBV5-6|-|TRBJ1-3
TGTGCCAGCAGCTTTATGAGGGGAAACACCATATATTTT
CASSFMRGNTIYF